A single T cell receptor beta chain is shown here with its context. Its antigen is unknown. Libraries for TCRalpha and TCRbeta carried sample barcodes and unique molecular identifiers via 5'RACE. TCRdb called the 5' RACE reads again in MiXCR, with one record for every CDR3 protein. The sample lists approximately 500,000 distinct CDR3 sequences, around 25% occurring once. The sample originates from a study of T-cell memory formation after mild COVID-19. Study results and caveats: The CD4+ clones that contracted clustered mainly within CM and EM, and the CD8+ clones concentrated in EMRA.

The V end was cut by 3 bases, the J end by 1 base, with 21 bases between. The CDR3 covers 18 residues. In germline, CDR1 is KGHSH, CDR2 LQKENI. The rearrangement uses TRBV18 and TRBJ2-5; D ambiguous. This receptor was taken from an adult woman who had mild COVID-19 (a few samples of this study predate the infection). Cell type and time point are not known. Input material: PBMCs or a T cell subset sorted from them (not recorded which). The CDR3: CASSPTAYSPASQETQYF. The DNA for the CDR3 is TGTGCCAGCTCACCCACGGCGTATTCCCCAGCGAGCCAAGAGACCCAGTACTTC.